This TCR beta chain was identified in a study of blood T cell repertoires in COVID-19. Looking at the study overall: The United States, Italy and Spain provided the acute and convalescent COVID-19 samples. Nucleic acid was either cDNA or gDNA, and it came from T cells, B-cell-depleted T cells, or PBMCs.

Original data processing: For nucleated cells, counts were estimated from reference gene primer amplification. Repertoires were generated with immunoSEQ multiplex PCR, while TCRdb's copy carries only in-frame clones and drops some. V and J calls and clone size are as listed in that table; D and trimming were resolved from the DNA. The table has 150,000 or so clones, around 82% seen once. V was cut by 2 bases and J by 2 bases, with 13 bases left in between. Germline values: CDR1 SEHNR, CDR2 FQNEAQ (reference sequence). This CDR3 has 16 residues. J is TRBJ1-3 and V is TRBV7-9; perhaps TRBD1 as D (5 bases). This TCR was recovered from a man in his late teens or twenties with active or convalescent COVID-19. The specimen sequenced was peripheral blood. This chain's CDR3 is CASSLTIGVAGNTIYF. The CDR3 DNA sequence: TGTGCCAGCAGCTTAACCATAGGGGTAGCTGGAAACACCATATATTTT.